Below are 11 T cell receptor beta chains sequenced from a single sample in a study of T cell clonotyping in hematopoietic cell transplantation. TCRdb keeps only in-frame clones here, not all; method: immunoSEQ multiplex PCR. The sample yields about 12,000 clones, approximately 68% seen once. The sample was peripheral blood mononuclear cells, taken 180 days after allogeneic stem cell transplant. The receptors originated from a male patient aged 55 to 69 who had an allogeneic stem cell transplant from an unrelated donor, so the T cells may come from the graft donor. Some clones in this sample may be carry-over from other donors' samples.

This chain links TRBV25-1 with TRBJ1-2, with D possibly being TRBD1 (5 bases). V was trimmed by 2 bases and J by 1 base, leaving 5 bases between them. The germline gives CDR1 MGHDK, CDR2 SYGVNS. There are 13 residues in the CDR3. Here the CDR3 reads CASSEDSNYGYTF. CDR3 DNA sequence: TGTGCCAGCAGTGAAGACAGTAACTATGGCTACACCTTC.

This clone came up a few times. The chain combines TRBV19 with TRBJ2-5; D call uncertain. The CDR3 covers 11 residues. V gave up 6 bases and J gave up 5 bases, with 7 bases separating them. In germline, CDR1 is LNHDA, CDR2 SQIVND (reference sequence). Here the CDR3 DNA reads TGTGCCAGTAGGGTTGGGGAGACCCAGTACTTC. This codes for CASRVGETQYF. Combining the CDR3 with reference TRBV19 and TRBJ2-5 gives the whole variable domain DGGITQSPKYLFRKEGQNVTLSCEQNLNHDAMYWYRQDPGQGLRLIYYSQIVNDFQKGDIAEGYSVSREKKESFPLTVTSAQKNPTAFYLCASRVGETQYFGPGTRLLVL.

This clone was seen a single time. The rearrangement links TRBV6-1 to TRBJ1-4, with D maybe TRBD1 (6 bases). This CDR3 has 15 residues. The V and J ends lost 5 bases and 4 bases respectively, with 14 bases between them. Germline V gives CDR1 MNHNS, CDR2 SASEGT. CDR3 sequence reads: CASSRTGLVNEKLFF. CDR3 DNA sequence: TGTGCCAGCAGTCGTACAGGGTTGGTTAATGAAAAACTGTTTTTT.

This clone appeared once. The genes are TRBV6-9 and TRBJ1-1, with D unresolved. The ends were cut back, 3 bases at V and 4 bases at J, with 6 bases in the middle. Per germline, CDR1 MNHGY and CDR2 SVAAGI. This CDR3 is built from 12 residues. DNA of the CDR3: TGTGCCAGCAGTTACGGCGGCACTGAAGCTTTCTTT. Translated: CASSYGGTEAFF.

For the CDR3, the DNA is TGCGCCAGCAGCCTCCGACAGGACCCCTACAATGAGCAGTTCTTC. It is translated as CASSLRQDPYNEQFF. The rearrangement joins TRBV4-1 to TRBJ2-1, with D possibly being TRBD1 (6 bases). With 4 bases removed from V and 2 bases from J, the gap between germline ends came to 12 bases. The CDR3 length is 15 residues. Germline V lookup: CDR1 MGHRA, CDR2 YSYEKL.

This chain joins TRBV5-6 and TRBJ2-7; maybe TRBD2 (6 bases). The CDR3 has 13 amino acids. V shed 4 bases and J shed 7 bases, with 15 bases lying between them. CDR1 is SGHDT and CDR2 is YYEEEE in the germline V gene. The CDR3 DNA is TGTGCCAGCAGCCCGGAGGGGAGTTGGGAGCAGTACTTC. This translates into CASSPEGSWEQYF.

This clone was observed a few times. The CDR3: CASRPGGGPRGGYTF. Here the CDR3 DNA reads TGTGCCAGCAGACCAGGGGGGGGTCCTCGAGGTGGCTACACCTTC. This chain connects TRBV6-5 to TRBJ1-2; 7 bases align to TRBD1. CDR1 is MNHEY, CDR2 SVGAGI, per germline. The CDR3 loop spans 15 amino acids. The ends lost 6 bases at V and 7 bases at J; junction bases unmatched: 14.

J is TRBJ2-1 and V is TRBV15, with D possibly TRBD2 on 5 matching bases. The V gene's germline CDR1 is LNHNV and CDR2 YYDKDF (reference sequence). The V end was cut by 5 bases, the J end by 6 bases, with 14 bases between. CDR3 size: 14 residues. The CDR3 DNA follows: TGTGCCACCAGCCGAGGGTCCGCGGCCAATGAGCAGTTCTTC. Translating it yields CATSRGSAANEQFF.

The chain has TRBV28 and TRBJ1-4; TRBD1 matches at 8 bases. Germline V gene data show CDR1 as MDHEN and CDR2 as SYDVKM. The CDR3 spans 15 residues. The V gene end was trimmed by 8 bases and the J gene end by 7 bases; junction bases not matched to a gene: 12. The CDR3 here is CASSGGQGAFEKLFF. The CDR3 DNA reads TGTGCCAGCTCCGGCGGGCAGGGGGCGTTTGAAAAACTGTTTTTT.

Here the CDR3 reads CASSPRQGGQPQHF. The CDR3 DNA sequence: TGTGCCAGCAGCCCTAGACAGGGAGGACAGCCCCAGCATTTT. This chain connects TRBV5-6 to TRBJ1-5; 7 positions agree with TRBD1. Germline trimming cut 4 bases from V and 7 bases from J; bases unmatched to any gene: 8. Germline V CDR1 and CDR2: SGHDT, YYEEEE. The CDR3 extends over 14 amino acids.

This chain links TRBV6-1 with TRBJ2-3; D not resolved. The ends were cut back, 2 bases at V and 6 bases at J, with 6 bases in the middle. The CDR3 totals 12 residues. The germline CDR1 and CDR2 sequences are MNHNS and SASEGT. This CDR3 reads CASSELGDTQYF. The CDR3 nucleotides are TGTGCCAGCAGTGAATTGGGGGATACGCAGTATTTT.